The 3 T cell receptor beta chains below all came from one sample that was sequenced in a study of CD8 T cells in ankylosing spondylitis listed by TCRdb under 2017. Library method: 5' RACE. These reads were obtained on an Illumina MiSeq. TCRdb reprocessed the public reads (quality trimming at Q25 with fastp, clone calling with MiXCR) and kept in-frame beta chains. Merged by CDR3 protein, the rows form single entries marked with the most common genes and DNA. In all, the sample holds fewer than 25,000 distinct CDR3 sequences, and roughly 13% of those were seen once. Around 37% of the sample lies in the top ten. The sequenced sample was blood. The receptors here all came from a male donor with ankylosing spondylitis or in good health (not recorded which).

This clonotype has ten or more counts. The rearrangement uses TRBV7-2 and TRBJ2-1; D is perhaps TRBD2 (5 bases). The CDR3 spans 12 residues. Trimming pared 4 bases from V and 10 bases from J, leaving 11 bases between. Germline CDR1 reads SGHTA; CDR2 reads FQGNSA. CDR3 protein: CASSWGAKEQFF. As DNA, the CDR3 is TGTGCCAGCAGCTGGGGAGCCAAGGAGCAGTTCTTC. Complete variable domain (other parts from reference TRBV7-2 and TRBJ2-1): GAGVSQSPSNKVTEKGKDVELRCDPISGHTALYWYRQSLGQGLEFLIYFQGNSAPDKSGLPSDRFSAERTGGSVSTLTIQRTQQEDSAVYLCASSWGAKEQFFGPGTRLTVL.

The J gene is TRBJ2-5, the V gene TRBV5-1, with D tentatively TRBD2 (5 bases). V shed 0 bases and J shed 5 bases, with 11 bases lying between them. Per germline, CDR1 SGHRS and CDR2 YFSETQ. This CDR3 has 14 residues. The CDR3 region has the DNA TGCGCCAGCAGCTTGGAGCCGGGAATGGAGACCCAGTACTTC. Protein product: CASSLEPGMETQYF.

In this sample, this clonotype is medium-sized. CDR3 DNA sequence: TGTGCCAGCAGCCCGGGGACTAGCGGTTACAATGAGCAGTTCTTC. It translates to CASSPGTSGYNEQFF. This chain uses TRBV7-9 with TRBJ2-1; 11 nucleotides align to TRBD2. The CDR3 contains 15 residues. The V gene's germline CDR1 is SEHNR and CDR2 FQNEAQ (reference sequence). V dropped 5 bases and J dropped 4; count of bases not matched to a gene: 4.